Below, 25 T cell receptor beta chains from the same sample are listed, as sequenced in a study of OX40 agonist ivuxolimab in advanced cancers. Libraries were prepared by immunoSEQ multiplex PCR; TCRdb keeps only in-frame clonotypes and omits some of them. In the table there are more than 85,000 clones, about 91% of which are singletons. Sequencing was performed on CD4+ or CD8+ T cells sorted from blood, taken in a trial of the OX40 agonist ivuxolimab. The receptors stem from an adult with an advanced solid tumor such as melanoma, head and neck, liver or kidney cancer.

The chain couples TRBV2 to TRBJ2-7, with D possibly matching TRBD2 (6 bases). This CDR3 region has 14 residues. V dropped 6 bases and J dropped 2 bases, with 14 bases sitting between them. CDR1 and CDR2 from the germline V gene are SNHLY and FYNNEI. This CDR3 is CASRTGTGTYEQYF. The CDR3 DNA follows: TGTGCCAGCAGAACCGGGACTGGGACCTACGAGCAGTACTTC.

This chain links TRBV6-5 with TRBJ2-5; tentative D call: TRBD2 (6 bases). Per germline, CDR1 MNHEY and CDR2 SVGAGI. This CDR3 region has 14 residues. V dropped 6 bases and J dropped 5 bases, with 16 bases sitting between them. The CDR3 sequence is CASSPSGPGETQYF. CDR3 nucleotides: TGTGCCAGCAGCCCGAGCGGGCCCGGGGAGACCCAGTACTTC.

The V gene is TRBV7-6, the J gene TRBJ2-5, with TRBD2 matching over 11 bases. This CDR3 spans 16 amino acids. V lost 1 base to trimming and J lost 9 bases; unmatched junction nucleotides: 10. Germline V gene lookup returns CDR1 SGHVS and CDR2 FNYEAQ. In nucleotides, the CDR3 is TGTGCCAGCAGCTTAGATACTAGCGGGAGTGGGTTAGCCCAGTACTTC. Translation gives CASSLDTSGSGLAQYF.

This sequence joins TRBV27 and TRBJ1-2; D unresolved. Germline CDR1 reads MNHEY; CDR2 reads SMNVEV (reference sequence). The CDR3 totals 15 residues. Between the trimmed V and J ends, which lost 5 bases and 3 bases, there was a span of 16 bases. CDR3 residues: CASSRGGRLDYGYTF. The CDR3 region has the DNA TGTGCCAGCAGTCGTGGAGGACGGCTGGACTATGGCTACACCTTC.

The rearrangement links TRBV5-8 to TRBJ2-1; 10 nucleotides line up with TRBD2. The CDR3 runs 17 residues. Germline V gene sequence: CDR1 SGHTS, CDR2 YDEGEE. V trimming: 1 base; J trimming: 7 bases; junction bases outside the gene matches: 11. DNA of the CDR3: TGTGCCAGCAGCTTGCGGCCAAGCGGGAGGGCCCGGAATGAGCAGTTCTTC. Translating it yields CASSLRPSGRARNEQFF.

The chain uses TRBV5-4 and TRBJ2-7, with TRBD2 matching 12 bases. With 0 bases clipped from V and 2 bases from J, the junction kept 6 bases outside the gene matches. CDR3 length equals 17 residues. CDR1 is SGHNT and CDR2 is YYREEE in the germline V gene (reference sequence). The CDR3 DNA is TGTGCCAGCAGCTTGGGGACTAGCGGGATCACTACCTACGAGCAGTACTTC. It is translated as CASSLGTSGITTYEQYF. Filled out from reference TRBV5-4 and TRBJ2-7, the complete variable domain reads ETGVTQSPTHLIKTRGQQVTLRCSSQSGHNTVSWYQQALGQGPQFIFQYYREEENGRGNFPPRFSGLQFPNYSSELNVNALELDDSALYLCASSLGTSGITTYEQYFGPGTRLTVT.

The rearrangement links TRBV15 to TRBJ2-7; TRBD1 agrees at 12 bases. CDR1 and CDR2 from the germline V gene are LNHNV and YYDKDF (reference sequence). The CDR3 is 16 amino acids. The ends lost 3 bases at V and 5 bases at J; junction bases unmatched: 8. CDR3 region: CATSRAQGQGANEQYF. In DNA form, the CDR3 reads TGTGCCACCAGCAGGGCCCAGGGACAGGGGGCGAACGAGCAGTACTTC.

This clone is a singleton in its sample. This chain connects TRBV7-6 to TRBJ2-1; a weak D match, TRBD2 (6 bases). The CDR3 extends over 17 amino acids. Looked up from germline, CDR1 is SGHVS and CDR2 is FNYEAQ. Trimming removed 1 base from V and 8 bases from J, with 21 bases in between. CDR3 nucleotides: TGTGCCAGCAGCTTAGTCCCCCCGCAGGGAGGACGGGATGAGCAGTTCTTC. Its protein is CASSLVPPQGGRDEQFF.

This rearrangement joins TRBV7-3 to TRBJ2-1; the D is unclear. The CDR3 is made up of 16 amino acids. V dropped 2 bases and J dropped 0 bases, with 11 bases sitting between them. Germline-derived CDR1 and CDR2 are SGHTA and FQGTGA. In DNA, the CDR3 is TGTGCCAGCAGCTTATCGAATACGGGCTCCTACAATGAGCAGTTCTTC. Translation: CASSLSNTGSYNEQFF.

The CDR3 DNA reads as TGTGCCAGCAGTTTTGGACACGGGGGTCAGCGCACAGATACGCAGTATTTT. As protein: CASSFGHGGQRTDTQYF. The chain uses TRBV27 and TRBJ2-3, with D maybe TRBD2 (6 bases). The CDR3 length is 17 residues. With 3 bases removed from V and 1 base from J, the gap between germline ends came to 17 bases. Per germline, CDR1 MNHEY and CDR2 SMNVEV (reference sequence).

This chain connects TRBV7-8 to TRBJ2-7; 7 bases map to TRBD2. Germline trimming cut 3 bases from V and 5 bases from J; bases unmatched to any gene: 7. Germline loops: CDR1 SGHVS, CDR2 FQNEAQ. CDR3 length: 14 residues. CDR3 nucleotides: TGTGCCAGCAGCTTGAGGGAGGGCCACCACGAGCAGTACTTC. It yields the protein CASSLREGHHEQYF.

This CDR3 reads CASKGARGPADTQYF. The CDR3 DNA sequence: TGTGCCAGTAAGGGCGCCAGGGGGCCGGCAGATACGCAGTATTTT. This chain connects TRBV19 to TRBJ2-3; 8 positions match TRBD1. The V gene end was trimmed by 7 bases and the J gene end by 4 bases; junction bases not matched to a gene: 10. Germline V gene sequence: CDR1 LNHDA, CDR2 SQIVND (reference sequence). This CDR3 contains 15 residues.

V and J are TRBV18 and TRBJ2-3, with TRBD2 identical over 13 bases. Looked up from germline, CDR1 is KGHSH and CDR2 is LQKENI. CDR3 length: 14 amino acids. The trim removed 4 bases at V and 6 bases at J, leaving 1 base unmatched. This CDR3 is CASSRLAGGDTQYF. The CDR3 DNA is TGTGCCAGCTCACGACTAGCGGGAGGTGATACGCAGTATTTT.

The J gene is TRBJ1-4, the V gene TRBV5-5; D is uncertain. Germline-derived CDR1 and CDR2 are SGHKS and YYEKEE (reference sequence). Trimming shortened V by 2 bases and J by 0 bases, and 2 bases separated the two germline ends. The CDR3 length is 13 residues. The CDR3 region is CASSFPTNEKLFF. The CDR3, as DNA: TGTGCCAGCAGCTTCCCAACTAATGAAAAACTGTTTTTT.

This clone showed up just once. The chain is built from TRBV7-2 and TRBJ2-3, with TRBD2 identical over 8 bases. V was clipped by 5 bases and J by 8 bases; unmatched bases: 21. CDR3 length equals 18 residues. Germline lookup yields CDR1 SGHTA and CDR2 FQGNSA. In nucleotides, the CDR3 is TGTGCCAGCAGCCCTAGGGCGGGGACTAGAGAGGGTGTGGGTACGCAGTATTTT. The encoded protein is CASSPRAGTREGVGTQYF.

V and J are TRBV7-2 and TRBJ1-1; no clear D gene. This CDR3 has 13 amino acids. From germline, CDR1 is SGHTA and CDR2 FQGNSA. V lost 5 bases and J 1 base, leaving 8 bases between the germline ends. The CDR3 sequence is CASSTQKNTEAFF. The DNA of the CDR3 is TGTGCCAGCAGCACCCAGAAGAACACTGAAGCTTTCTTT. The full variable domain, its missing parts supplied by reference TRBV7-2 and TRBJ1-1, is GAGVSQSPSNKVTEKGKDVELRCDPISGHTALYWYRQSLGQGLEFLIYFQGNSAPDKSGLPSDRFSAERTGGSVSTLTIQRTQQEDSAVYLCASSTQKNTEAFFGQGTRLTVV.

The chain couples TRBV5-3 to TRBJ1-3; the D is unclear. TRBV5-3 carries the ORF label, with uncertain function. This CDR3 spans 18 amino acids. V was trimmed by 6 bases and J by 5 bases, leaving 27 bases between them. This CDR3 reads CARILWAAFTRVRNTIYF. The CDR3 nucleotides read TGTGCCAGAATTCTCTGGGCAGCATTCACGAGGGTACGAAACACCATATATTTT.

A word on this clone: Additional DNA sequences in this sample encode the identical CDR3. This chain connects TRBV7-8 to TRBJ2-7; 12 positions agree with TRBD1. There are 14 residues in the CDR3. The trim removed 9 bases at V and 12 bases at J, leaving 15 bases unmatched. Germline V gene sequence: CDR1 SGHVS, CDR2 FQNEAQ. CDR3 bases: TGTGCCAGTAGTCCCGGGACAGGGGGCCTCTCGCGGTACTTC. Protein product: CASSPGTGGLSRYF.

The chain links TRBV28 to TRBJ2-2, with unresolved D. The V end was cut by 8 bases, the J end by 4 bases, with 5 bases between. This CDR3 is 11 amino acids long. CDR1 and CDR2 (germline): MDHEN, SYDVKM. CDR3 loop: CASLSTGELFF. The CDR3 DNA reads as TGTGCCAGCTTGAGCACCGGGGAGCTGTTTTTT.

The V call is TRBV5-5, the J call TRBJ2-7; TRBD1 agrees at 11 bases. CDR1 and CDR2 from the germline V gene are SGHKS and YYEKEE (reference sequence). Trimming cost V 6 bases and J 5 bases; bases outside gene matches: 7. This CDR3 region has 14 residues. The CDR3 DNA reads as TGTGCCAGCACTAGGACAGGGGGCAACCACGAGCAGTACTTC. Translated: CASTRTGGNHEQYF. Complete variable domain (other parts from reference TRBV5-5 and TRBJ2-7): DAGVTQSPTHLIKTRGQQVTLRCSPISGHKSVSWYQQVLGQGPQFIFQYYEKEERGRGNFPDRFSARQFPNYSSELNVNALLLGDSALYLCASTRTGGNHEQYFGPGTRLTVT.

J is TRBJ1-1 and V is TRBV27; unclear D gene. The CDR3 loop spans 13 amino acids. CDR1 and CDR2 (germline): MNHEY, SMNVEV (reference sequence). V was cut by 6 bases and J by 7 bases, with 15 bases left in between. As DNA, the CDR3 is TGTGCCAGCAGCCCCTTTCAGAGACTTGAAGCTTTCTTT. This codes for CASSPFQRLEAFF.

V is TRBV5-1 and J is TRBJ2-1; 9 bases align to TRBD2. The CDR3 loop spans 16 amino acids. V gave up 0 bases and J gave up 10 bases; unmatched junction bases: 11. Germline V lookup: CDR1 SGHRS, CDR2 YFSETQ. CDR3 sequence reads: CASSLERLAGVGEQFF. The CDR3 region has the DNA TGCGCCAGCAGCTTGGAGCGGTTAGCGGGAGTCGGGGAGCAGTTCTTC.

The genes are TRBV4-1 and TRBJ2-7; D not resolved. The V end lost 0 bases, the J end lost 3 bases, and 9 bases lay between the germline ends. Germline-derived CDR1 and CDR2 are MGHRA and YSYEKL. The CDR3 is 14 residues long. In DNA, the CDR3 is TGCGCCAGCAGCCAAGACCGGGTAGGCTACGAGCAGTACTTC. Translating it yields CASSQDRVGYEQYF.

This sequence joins TRBV7-2 and TRBJ2-3, with D hard to call. There are 16 residues in the CDR3. Germline CDR1 reads SGHTA; CDR2 reads FQGNSA. The V end was cut by 1 base, the J end by 2 bases, with 13 bases between. The CDR3 region is CASSLVGRTDTDTQYF. CDR3 sequence (DNA): TGTGCCAGCAGCTTAGTCGGGCGGACCGACACAGATACGCAGTATTTT.

The chain combines TRBV5-6 with TRBJ1-2, with D hard to call. CDR1 SGHDT and CDR2 YYEEEE come from the germline V gene. Trimming took off 3 bases at V and 4 bases at J, with 10 bases between the two ends. The CDR3 runs to 13 residues. The CDR3 nucleotides read TGTGCCAGCAGCTCAAGCGGTCCCTATGGCTACACCTTC. It is translated as CASSSSGPYGYTF.